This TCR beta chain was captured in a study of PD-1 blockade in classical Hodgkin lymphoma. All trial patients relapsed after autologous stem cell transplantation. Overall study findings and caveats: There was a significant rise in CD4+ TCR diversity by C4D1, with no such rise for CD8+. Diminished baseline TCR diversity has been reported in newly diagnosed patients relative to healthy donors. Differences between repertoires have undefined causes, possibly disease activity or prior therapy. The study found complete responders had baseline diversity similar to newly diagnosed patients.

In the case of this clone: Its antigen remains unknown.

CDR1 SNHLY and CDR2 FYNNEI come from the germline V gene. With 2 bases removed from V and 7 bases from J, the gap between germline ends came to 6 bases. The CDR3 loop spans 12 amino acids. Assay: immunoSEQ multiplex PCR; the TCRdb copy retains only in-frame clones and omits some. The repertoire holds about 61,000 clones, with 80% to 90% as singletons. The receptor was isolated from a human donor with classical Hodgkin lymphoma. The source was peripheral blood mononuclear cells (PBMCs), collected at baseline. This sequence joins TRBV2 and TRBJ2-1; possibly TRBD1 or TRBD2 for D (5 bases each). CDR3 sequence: CASSEWGNEQFF. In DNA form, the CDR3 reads TGTGCCAGCAGTGAATGGGGGAATGAGCAGTTCTTC.